Shown below are 26 T cell receptor beta chains from a single sample sequenced in a study of control samples from healthy donors and cancer patients. Measured with immunoSEQ multiplex PCR; TCRdb has only the in-frame clones, and not every one. Among about 150,000 clones listed, 91% were seen once. The sample consisted of blood. These receptors were taken from a woman in her forties in good health.

The chain links TRBV7-3 to TRBJ2-1, with D maybe TRBD1 (5 bases). The V end was cut by 2 bases, the J end by 5 bases, with 10 bases between. CDR1 and CDR2 (germline): SGHTA, FQGTGA. This CDR3 is built from 14 residues. The CDR3 DNA is TGTGCCAGCAGCTTATCCGGCAGGGACAATGAGCAGTTCTTC. Its protein is CASSLSGRDNEQFF.

This clone has a single count. The chain joins TRBV13 to TRBJ1-2; unclear D gene. CDR3 length: 14 amino acids. The germline gives CDR1 PRHDT, CDR2 FYEKMQ (reference sequence). Trimming stripped 5 bases from V and 10 bases from J, with 20 bases between. In DNA form, the CDR3 reads TGTGCCAGCAGCCAAACGGGCCTCCGGAGCCACTACACCTTC. It translates to CASSQTGLRSHYTF.

This clone was seen just once. The V call is TRBV9, the J call TRBJ2-7; possible D gene TRBD1, 5 bases. The CDR3 length is 14 residues. Germline CDR1 reads SGDLS; CDR2 reads YYNGEE. V was cut by 4 bases and J by 0 bases, with 11 bases left in between. CDR3 sequence (DNA): TGTGCCAGCAGCCCCGACAGCTTCTCCTACGAGCAGTACTTC. This sequence encodes CASSPDSFSYEQYF.

The chain combines TRBV19 with TRBJ1-5; D not resolved. V was shortened by 2 bases and J by 7 bases, with 18 bases between the two germline ends. This CDR3 region has 16 residues. CDR1 is LNHDA and CDR2 is SQIVND in the germline V gene (reference sequence). The CDR3 nucleotides are TGTGCCAGTAGTATATTCCGGGTGGGTAATGAACAGCCCCAGCATTTT. Protein product: CASSIFRVGNEQPQHF. Based on the CDR3 plus reference TRBV19 and TRBJ1-5, the full variable domain is DGGITQSPKYLFRKEGQNVTLSCEQNLNHDAMYWYRQDPGQGLRLIYYSQIVNDFQKGDIAEGYSVSREKKESFPLTVTSAQKNPTAFYLCASSIFRVGNEQPQHFGDGTRLSIL.

This clone was picked up a small number of times. The genes are TRBV6-5 and TRBJ2-2; 7 bases are shared with TRBD2. CDR1 is MNHEY, CDR2 SVGAGI, per germline. CDR3 length equals 14 residues. The J segment lost 5 bases and the V segment lost 8 bases, leaving 8 bases of the junction unmatched. Here the CDR3 reads CASHAGDRTGELFF. The CDR3 coding sequence is TGTGCCAGCCATGCGGGAGATCGTACCGGGGAGCTGTTTTTT.

The J gene is TRBJ1-1, the V gene TRBV2; 9 nucleotides align to TRBD1. With V trimmed by 10 bases and J by 10 bases, 7 bases remained unmatched. This CDR3 is built from 11 residues. Germline lookup yields CDR1 SNHLY and CDR2 FYNNEI. CDR3 sequence (DNA): TGTGCCAAGGGACAGGGAGCTGGAGCTTTCTTT. Its protein product is CAKGQGAGAFF.

The gene calls are TRBV2 and TRBJ2-7, with D perhaps matching TRBD1 or TRBD2 (6 bases each). Germline CDR1 SNHLY, CDR2 FYNNEI. This CDR3 comprises 14 residues. The ends were cut back, 6 bases at V and 2 bases at J, with 14 bases in the middle. In DNA, the CDR3 is TGTGCCAGCAGACTCGAGGGGGGTACCTACGAGCAGTACTTC. Translated: CASRLEGGTYEQYF. The full variable domain, in which reference TRBV2 and TRBJ2-7 provide the parts outside the CDR3, is EPEVTQTPSHQVTQMGQEVILRCVPISNHLYFYWYRQILGQKVEFLVSFYNNEISEKSEIFDDQFSVERPDGSNFTLKIRSTKLEDSAMYFCASRLEGGTYEQYFGPGTRLTVT.

This clone has a single count. The chain employs TRBV11-2 and TRBJ1-1; tentative D call: TRBD1 (5 bases). The length of the CDR3 is 14 residues. Germline V gene lookup returns CDR1 SGHAT and CDR2 FQNNGV. V lost 5 bases and J lost 2, with 12 bases in between. CDR3 nucleotides: TGTGCCAGCAGCGAGGCGGGGGTTAACACTGAAGCTTTCTTT. Its protein is CASSEAGVNTEAFF.

The chain is built from TRBV28 and TRBJ2-1; 11 nucleotides line up with TRBD2. V lost 4 bases, J lost 10 bases, and 12 bases stayed unmatched. The CDR3 totals 16 residues. Germline CDR1 is MDHEN and CDR2 is SYDVKM. CDR3 in amino acids: CASSYLNSGGAQEQFF. DNA for the CDR3: TGTGCCAGCAGTTATCTGAATAGCGGGGGGGCACAGGAGCAGTTCTTC.

The chain uses TRBV5-8 and TRBJ1-3, with D uncertain. The CDR3 is 13 residues long. V was clipped by 4 bases and J by 0 bases, with 5 bases between them. Germline V gene sequence: CDR1 SGHTS, CDR2 YDEGEE. This chain's CDR3 is CASSQTSGNTIYF. CDR3 bases: TGTGCCAGCAGCCAGACCTCTGGAAACACCATATATTTT.

This sequence joins TRBV6-5 and TRBJ1-1, with TRBD1 identical over 9 bases. CDR1 is MNHEY, CDR2 SVGAGI, per germline. Trimming took 4 bases from V and 4 from J; bases not matched to a gene: 4. The CDR3 is 14 residues long. In nucleotides, the CDR3 is TGTGCCAGCAGTTTCGGACAGGGGACCACTGAAGCTTTCTTT. It encodes CASSFGQGTTEAFF.

The rearrangement links TRBV10-2 to TRBJ1-1; D is uncertain. Germline CDR1 is WSHSY and CDR2 is SAAADI. The CDR3 totals 12 residues. The V and J ends lost 8 bases and 1 base respectively, with 8 bases between them. The CDR3 region is CASGERNTEAFF. In DNA form, the CDR3 reads TGCGCCAGCGGCGAAAGGAACACTGAAGCTTTCTTT.

The chain couples TRBV6-6 to TRBJ2-7; D is ambiguous. CDR1 and CDR2 from the germline V gene are MNHNY and SVGAGI (reference sequence). V was clipped by 6 bases and J by 5 bases, with 17 bases between them. The CDR3 loop spans 14 amino acids. This chain's CDR3 is CASSLHSHRDEQYF. The CDR3 nucleotides read TGTGCCAGCAGCCTACACTCTCATCGGGACGAGCAGTACTTC.

V is TRBV4-1 and J is TRBJ2-7, with D possibly TRBD1 on 6 matching bases. V gave up 5 bases and J gave up 2 bases, with 16 bases separating them. Germline V CDR1 and CDR2: MGHRA, YSYEKL. The CDR3 has 15 residues. The DNA of the CDR3 is TGCGCCAGCAGCGTCAGGGGTACGGAAACCTACGAGCAGTACTTC. Its protein product is CASSVRGTETYEQYF.

The V and J genes are TRBV24-1 and TRBJ2-2, with 13 positions matching TRBD2. This CDR3 region has 17 residues. Germline V CDR1 and CDR2: KGHDR, SFDVKD. The V segment lost 3 bases and the J segment 6 bases; nucleotides outside the gene matches: 6. For the CDR3, the DNA is TGTGCCACCAGTGATCCGGGGACTAGCGGGGTCGCCGGGGAGCTGTTTTTT. Protein sequence: CATSDPGTSGVAGELFF.

The chain is built from TRBV3-1 (or the pseudogene TRBV3-2) and TRBJ1-2; D gene ambiguous. The CDR3 totals 13 residues. Germline values: CDR1 LGHDT, CDR2 YNNKEL (reference sequence). V lost 2 bases and J 8 bases, leaving 12 bases between the germline ends. For the CDR3, the DNA is TGTGCCAGCAGCCAAAGTTTAGGGTACGGCTACACCTTC. As protein: CASSQSLGYGYTF.

This clone was picked up a small number of times. The rearrangement joins TRBV7-9 to TRBJ2-5; the match to TRBD2 covers 9 bases. The V segment lost 5 bases and the J segment 5 bases; nucleotides outside the gene matches: 9. This CDR3 has 15 amino acids. From germline, CDR1 is SEHNR and CDR2 FQNEAQ (reference sequence). CDR3 region: CASSAALAGGETQYF. The CDR3, as DNA: TGTGCCAGCAGCGCAGCACTAGCGGGCGGTGAGACCCAGTACTTC.

This rearrangement joins TRBV10-2 to TRBJ2-4; 10 bases agree with TRBD1. CDR3 length equals 13 residues. V lost 11 bases and J lost 6; bases outside the gene matches: 7. CDR1 is WSHSY, CDR2 SAAADI, per germline. This chain's CDR3 is CAGSGQGTNIQYF. For the CDR3, the DNA is TGCGCCGGTTCGGGACAGGGGACAAACATTCAGTACTTC.

The V gene is TRBV12-3 or TRBV12-4, the J gene TRBJ2-1; D uncertain. V lost 1 base, J lost 8 bases, and 9 bases lay in between. The length of the CDR3 is 13 residues. CDR3 DNA sequence: TGTGCCAGCAGTTTAGACGGGTTCGATGAGCAGTTCTTC. Its translation is CASSLDGFDEQFF.

The V and J genes are TRBV15 and TRBJ1-5; D uncertain. Germline V gene lookup returns CDR1 LNHNV and CDR2 YYDKDF (reference sequence). This CDR3 region has 16 residues. The V and J ends lost 0 bases and 1 base respectively, with 10 bases between them. The CDR3 nucleotides read TGTGCCACCAGCAGAGAGCCTATTGGGAGCAATCAGCCCCAGCATTTT. It translates to CATSREPIGSNQPQHF. The full variable domain, with the rest looked up from reference TRBV15 and TRBJ1-5, is DAMVIQNPRYQVTQFGKPVTLSCSQTLNHNVMYWYQQKSSQAPKLLFHYYDKDFNNEADTPDNFQSRRPNTSFCFLDIRSPGLGDTAMYLCATSREPIGSNQPQHFGDGTRLSIL.

A remark on this clone: The sample contains more than one DNA sequence encoding this CDR3. This rearrangement joins TRBV18 to TRBJ1-2; tentative D call: TRBD1 (5 bases). There are 13 residues in the CDR3. Trimming took 3 bases from V and 2 from J, leaving 7 bases between them. The germline V gene has CDR1 KGHSH and CDR2 LQKENI. In DNA form, the CDR3 reads TGTGCCAGCTCACCCGACAGAAACTATGGCTACACCTTC. This codes for CASSPDRNYGYTF. The full variable domain, in which reference TRBV18 and TRBJ1-2 provide the parts outside the CDR3, is NAGVMQNPRHLVRRRGQEARLRCSPMKGHSHVYWYRQLPEEGLKFMVYLQKENIIDESGMPKERFSAEFPKEGPSILRIQQVVRGDSAAYFCASSPDRNYGYTFGSGTRLTVV.

The chain combines TRBV5-4 with TRBJ2-3; possibly TRBD2 for D (6 bases). CDR1 SGHNT and CDR2 YYREEE come from the germline V gene (reference sequence). The CDR3 is made up of 14 amino acids. Trimming left V 4 bases short and J 0 bases short, with 9 bases between. The CDR3 reads CASSTGTSTDTQYF. CDR3 bases: TGTGCCAGCAGCACCGGGACTAGCACAGATACGCAGTATTTT.

The chain employs TRBV6-4 and TRBJ2-1; 8 nucleotides agree with TRBD2. The CDR3 totals 15 residues. V was clipped by 0 bases and J by 2 bases; unmatched bases: 0. Per the germline V gene, CDR1 is MRHNA and CDR2 is SNTAGT. CDR3 in amino acids: CASSDSGGAYNEQFF. Written as DNA, the CDR3 is TGTGCCAGCAGTGACTCCGGGGGGGCCTACAATGAGCAGTTCTTC.

The chain employs TRBV5-6 and TRBJ2-7, with 7 bases aligning to TRBD1. The length of the CDR3 is 16 residues. Germline V lookup: CDR1 SGHDT, CDR2 YYEEEE. After removal of 0 bases from V and 0 bases from J, the junction contained 6 bases not matched to a gene. CDR3 in amino acids: CASSLVPGQTSYEQYF. CDR3 coding DNA: TGTGCCAGCAGCTTGGTCCCGGGACAGACCTCCTACGAGCAGTACTTC.

The chain has TRBV3-1 (or the pseudogene TRBV3-2) and TRBJ1-1; TRBD1 aligns across 12 bases. The CDR3 has 15 residues. J gave up 11 bases and V 1 base, and 8 bases lay outside the gene matches. Germline V CDR1 and CDR2: LGHDT, YNNKEL (reference sequence). The CDR3 is CASSQVPGQGARAFF. The CDR3 nucleotides read TGTGCCAGCAGCCAAGTTCCGGGACAGGGGGCGCGTGCTTTCTTT.

V usage is TRBV6-5 and J usage is TRBJ2-7; 7 positions agree with TRBD2. The V gene end was trimmed by 6 bases and the J gene end by 3 bases; junction bases not matched to a gene: 5. Per germline, CDR1 MNHEY and CDR2 SVGAGI. The CDR3 spans 13 residues. CDR3 sequence reads: CASRRTSSYEQYF. CDR3 DNA: TGTGCCAGCAGGCGGACTAGTAGCTACGAGCAGTACTTC.